This T cell receptor beta chain is from a study of cytomegalovirus exposure and HLA in healthy donors (dated by TCRdb to about 2017). General notes on the study: An earlier analysis of approximately 640 of the donors reported 250 to 300 Gb of sequence data and around 110 million unique TCR beta sequences from 150 million to 200 million T cells. Approximately 300 gigabases of sequencing data and approximately 92 million unique TCR sequences made up an early release that covered some 640 HLA-typed donors. Of the approximately 400 genotyped donors, about 80% fell in the genetic ancestry cluster associated with self-reported Caucasian donors. The study aimed to test whether cataloging public T cell receptors could reveal signatures of past pathogen exposure. The T cell repertoires of 666 subjects were profiled by immunosequencing and related to cytomegalovirus serostatus. A separate validation cohort of roughly 120 different subjects was used in addition to the 666-subject first cohort. To predict cytomegalovirus infection status, the study combined high-throughput TCR immunosequencing, statistical association of individual TCRs with disease status, and machine learning. In a later analysis, previously published TCR beta repertoires from about 640 donors were re-analyzed and high-resolution HLA genotyping was added so that TCR occurrence patterns could be studied. Rather than drawing on any new phenotypic data, the later analysis identified candidate immune exposures from TCR beta sequences and the way those sequences occurred across donors. To decide whether each TCR beta V gene segment behaved as functional or pseudogenic, an earlier analysis of fewer than 750 of the donors relied on high-throughput TCR beta sequencing. Alongside the repertoire data, information on donor age, sex, ethnicity and CMV serostatus was compiled. In a later genetic analysis, genome-wide SNP genotypes for about 65% of the roughly 700 donors were used, and that subset was treated as a discovery cohort. All discovery cohort repertoires had been generated on a single sequencing platform. HLA typing included class I and class II loci at four-digit resolution. Typing coverage varied by locus: about 620-640 donors for A, B, C, DRB1 and DQB1; approximately 520 for DQA1; more than 600 for DPA1; approximately 490 for DPB1. Five DR-DQ haplotypes were handled as single units for association and clustering because linkage in the cohort was strong. On average, roughly 250,000 unique TCR beta nucleotide sequences were sequenced per donor among 300 to 500 genotyped donors of the cohort, with roughly 18% of those sequences being non-productive.

As regards this clone: What antigen it recognizes has not been identified. Base qualities are not recorded, but no much larger clone differs from it by a single base.

The library was obtained by the immunoSEQ multiplex PCR assay. The multiplex PCR relied on a mix of 60 forward primers for TCR Vbeta segments and 13 reverse primers for TCR Jbeta segments. The CDR3 region of rearranged TCR beta genes was amplified from genomic DNA by a multiplex PCR assay. The amplified TCR beta libraries were sequenced on the Illumina HiSeq System as 87-base-pair reads. The authors' pipeline ran thus. A later analysis counted around 72 million unique TCR beta chains across the 700 or so repertoires, and some 12 million of these chains were shared by at least two donors. Raw reads were error-corrected and collapsed into unique sequences by a nearest-neighbor algorithm in which closely related sequences were merged to remove PCR and sequencing errors. Alignment of CDR3 sequences to IMGT reference sequences was used to assign V, D and J gene segments. Each retained sequence needed at least a six-nucleotide match to both a V gene segment and a J gene segment. A rearrangement counted as productive if the CDR3 had no stop codons and remained in frame with V and J, and every other rearrangement counted as non-productive. Following IMGT convention, CDR3 was defined as the stretch from the second conserved V-encoded cysteine up to the conserved J-encoded phenylalanine. The earlier analysis of 500 to 750 of the donors excluded any sequence lacking an unambiguous match to a single V gene segment. An earlier analysis of around 600 of the donors classified V segments as functional when productive rearrangements were above 56.7% and as segregating when the standard deviation between donors was above 5%. A statistical classification framework was built for diagnosing cytomegalovirus status from the catalog of TCR beta chain sequences. V and J gene assignment, in a later analysis, came from comparing TCR nucleotide sequences with IMGT/GENE-DB human TR gene sequences. Using the TCRdist pipeline, a later analysis assigned CDR3 sequences along with most-parsimonious VDJ recombination scenarios. A later analysis defined each TCR beta chain by its CDR3 amino acid sequence plus V-gene family, and excluded reads lacking a unique V-gene family. To address suspected cross-contamination and a sequencing artifact, a later analysis removed around 600 highly shared, low-generation-probability nucleotide sequences. For each public chain, a later analysis derived a clonal expansion index from normalized ranks of inferred template counts within each repertoire. In a later analysis, generation probabilities were computed using a VDJ recombination model fitted to out-of-frame rearrangements, and the results were checked against IGoR. In a later analysis, TCR-TCR, TCR-HLA and TCR-CMV co-occurrence was scored with hypergeometric tests, and a repertoire-size bias correction was applied to TCR pairs. False discovery rates were estimated in a later analysis by permuting HLA or CMV assignments 20 times. In a later analysis, co-occurring TCRs were grouped using DBSCAN, and TCRdist sequence similarity was added for clustering within HLA-allele-positive subsets. Co-occurrence clustering excluded repertoires with fewer than 30,000 or more than 120,000 public chains, plus five with anomalous nucleotide sharing. The immuneACCESS repertoire file appears here via TCRdb, limited to in-frame rearrangements. These files lack a portion of the clones; in checked studies, under half of the deficit traces to unresolved V genes, and the cause of the others is not known. V, J and clone size derive from that table, while D and trimming were established from the DNA sequence. The sample table contains approximately 150,000 clones; only one count was recorded for 78% of them. About 3.2% of the sample lies in the top ten.

Summary of the overall study and its limitations: The classifier was reported to diagnose cytomegalovirus status with high specificity and sensitivity in both the original cohort and the validation cohort. A further reported finding was that TCR beta sequences accurately predicted the HLA-A and HLA-B alleles for most subjects in the first cohort. The study listed 164 TCR beta chains as associated with cytomegalovirus. It was suggested by the authors that the approach could potentially be generalized to other disease states and immunological phenotypes. A later analysis found that HLA-associated TCR beta chains were more clonally expanded and had lower generation probabilities than equally common non-associated chains. Correlated functional status among segregating V segments might be attributable to linkage disequilibrium, but an unknown experimental factor could not be ruled out. Because counts were too low, fewer than 20 rarely observed V segments, including chromosome 9 orphons, were excluded from the earlier analysis of some 540 of the donors. Because some donors lacked HLA typing at each locus, the association tests relied only on the typed subset. When HLA alleles, especially DR and DQ, strongly co-occurred, TCR associations were difficult to assign to individual alleles. Specific HLA alleles were associated with 15,000 to 20,000 TCR beta sequences at a false discovery rate of 0.05 in a later analysis. Most TCR sequences were observed very rarely across donors, whereas some public TCRs were present in many individuals. The presence/absence analyses assumed that sequencing depth was roughly uniform across donors, and that assumption may not be true. Immune exposure information for the cohort was limited to CMV serostatus. In a later analysis, the rate of TCR association differed among HLA loci, with DRB1 alleles having the most associated TCRs and HLA-C alleles having the fewest. The sequencing pipeline was judged likely to have produced a cluster of highly shared sequence variants as a technical artifact. According to a later analysis, parvovirus B19, influenza, CMV and Epstein-Barr virus appeared linked to several top co-occurrence clusters. According to a later genetic analysis, donors in an Asian-associated ancestry cluster had fewer N-insertions in productive TCRs than the approximately 670-donor mean. Broadly in line with IMGT annotations, most TCR beta V segments showed up in productive rearrangements about 87% or about 30% of the time in an earlier analysis of roughly 590 of the donors. This cohort had only TCR beta chains sequenced, and the lack of alpha or paired-chain data limited which features could be detected. Most CMV-associated TCR beta chains appeared to be HLA-restricted in a later analysis, and the HLA associations seemed to be driven largely by CMV exposure. In vitro tests confirmed that a few of the cytomegalovirus-associated TCR beta chains recognize cytomegalovirus antigens. In a later genetic analysis, a missense DCLRE1C variant was associated with V-gene and J-gene trimming of TCR beta chains, and the association was replicated in an independent cohort.

The cohort consisted of 666 healthy bone marrow donors. All cohort members were sampled while nominally healthy, although unrecorded immune exposures were likely present. The donor was CMV seronegative and belonged to the group of around 350 seronegative cohort members. A peripheral blood sample was collected from each donor, and TCR beta sequencing was performed on peripheral blood mononuclear cells. The Qiagen DNeasy Blood Extraction Kit was used to extract genomic DNA from the blood cell samples. The receptor's source is a female donor in good health and CMV-seronegative. The sequenced sample consisted of PBMCs.

The nucleotide sequence reads as follows: TGCGCCAGCAGCCGCGGACTAGCGGGAAATAGTGAGCAGTATTTT. Its protein reads: CASSRGLAGNSEQYF. The rearranged segments are TRBV4-1 and TRBJ2-3, with 12 central nucleotides matching TRBD2. The CDR3 runs 15 residues from the cysteine to the phenylalanine. The DNA shown is the 45-base CDR3, in frame from base 1. The junction shows trimming of 4 bases on V and 11 bases on J, and the gene matches do not reach 10 bases of it. The germline V gene yields MGHRA for CDR1 and YSYEKL for CDR2.